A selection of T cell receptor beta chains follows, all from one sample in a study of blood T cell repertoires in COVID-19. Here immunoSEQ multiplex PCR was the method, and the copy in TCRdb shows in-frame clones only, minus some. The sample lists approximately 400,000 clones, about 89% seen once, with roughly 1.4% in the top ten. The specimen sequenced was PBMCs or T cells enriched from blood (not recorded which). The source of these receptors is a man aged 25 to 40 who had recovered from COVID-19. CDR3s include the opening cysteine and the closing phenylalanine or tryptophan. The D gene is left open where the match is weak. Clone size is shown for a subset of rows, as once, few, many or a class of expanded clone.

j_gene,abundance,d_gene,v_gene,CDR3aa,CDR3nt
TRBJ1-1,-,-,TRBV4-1,CASSQPPVKDRNTEAFF,TGCGCCAGCAGCCAACCACCCGTAAAAGACAGGAACACTGAAGCTTTCTTT
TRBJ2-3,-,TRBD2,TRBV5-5,CASSLRLAGRTDTQYF,TGTGCCAGCAGCCTGCGACTAGCGGGGCGCACAGATACGCAGTATTTT
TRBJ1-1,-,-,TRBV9,CASSVVQDPMNTEAFF,TGTGCCAGCAGCGTAGTACAGGATCCTATGAACACTGAAGCTTTCTTT
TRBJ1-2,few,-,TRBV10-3,CAISETLNRQNGYTF,TGTGCCATCAGTGAGACCCTAAATCGACAGAATGGCTACACCTTC
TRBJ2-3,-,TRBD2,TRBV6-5,CASSPGLEATQYF,TGTGCCAGCAGTCCGGGACTAGAAGCTACGCAGTATTTT
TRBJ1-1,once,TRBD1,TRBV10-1,CARDRGDTEAFF,TGCGCCAGGGACAGGGGCGATACTGAAGCTTTCTTT
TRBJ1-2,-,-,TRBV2,CASSVEGPYGYTF,TGTGCCAGCAGTGTGGAGGGACCCTATGGCTACACCTTC
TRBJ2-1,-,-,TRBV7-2,CASSAGASSYNEQFF,TGTGCCAGCAGCGCTGGGGCGAGCTCCTACAATGAGCAGTTCTTC
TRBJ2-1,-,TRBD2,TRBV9,CASSPHSGSSYNEQFF,TGTGCCAGCAGCCCACATAGCGGGAGCTCCTACAATGAGCAGTTCTTC
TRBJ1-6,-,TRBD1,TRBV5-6,CASSPGGTGYSPLHF,TGTGCCAGCAGCCCGGGCGGGACAGGGTATTCACCCCTCCACTTT
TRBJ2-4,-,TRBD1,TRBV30,CAWSTTGGAKNIQYF,TGTGCCTGGAGTACAACAGGGGGAGCCAAAAACATTCAGTACTTC
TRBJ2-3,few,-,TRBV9,CASSALSGGDTQYF,TGTGCCAGCAGCGCCTTATCGGGGGGCGATACGCAGTATTTT
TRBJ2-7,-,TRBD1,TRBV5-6,CASSPDGTGNDEQYF,TGTGCCAGCAGCCCCGACGGGACAGGGAACGACGAGCAGTACTTC
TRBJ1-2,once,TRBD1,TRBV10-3,CAISEWTGGAYGYTF,TGTGCCATCAGTGAGTGGACAGGGGGGGCCTATGGCTACACCTTC
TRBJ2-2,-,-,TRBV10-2,CASSAEYTGELFF,TGCGCCAGCAGTGCCGAGTACACCGGGGAGCTGTTTTTT
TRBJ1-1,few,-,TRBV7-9,CASSFGRAGAEAFF,TGTGCCAGCAGCTTTGGCCGAGCGGGGGCTGAAGCTTTCTTT
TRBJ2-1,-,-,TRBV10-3,CAISPARNEQFF,TGTGCCATCAGTCCAGCGAGAAATGAGCAGTTCTTC
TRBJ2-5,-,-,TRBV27,CASKTSAQETQYF,TGTGCCAGCAAGACGTCAGCGCAAGAGACCCAGTACTTC
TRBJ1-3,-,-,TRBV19,CASSAGQLLNTIYF,TGTGCCAGTAGTGCTGGACAGCTCCTAAACACCATATATTTT
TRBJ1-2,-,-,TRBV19,CASSVQQGTYGYTF,TGTGCCAGTAGTGTGCAACAGGGTACCTATGGCTACACCTTC
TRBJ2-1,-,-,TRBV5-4,CASSFEGVRGTTGEQFF,TGTGCCAGCAGCTTCGAAGGGGTCCGGGGGACGACGGGGGAGCAGTTCTTC
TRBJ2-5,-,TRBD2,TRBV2,CASSGGLSAKTQYF,TGTGCCAGCAGTGGGGGACTATCCGCGAAGACCCAGTACTTC
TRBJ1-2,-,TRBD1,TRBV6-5,CASTMDRVGYTF,TGTGCCAGCACCATGGACAGGGTTGGCTACACCTTC
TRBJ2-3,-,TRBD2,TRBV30,CAWSAGGRSTDTQYF,TGTGCCTGGAGTGCCGGGGGGAGGAGCACAGATACGCAGTATTTT